These 16 T cell receptor beta chains share one sample of origin, sequenced in a study of CD8 T cells in Susac syndrome. RNA, at about 0.45 to 1 ug, was reverse transcribed with random hexamers. TCRdb re-analysed the immunoSEQ multiplex PCR reads in MiXCR, keeping a single row per CDR3 protein. The sample lists tens of thousands of distinct CDR3 sequences, over 85% occurring once. Sequencing used CD8+ T cells from PBMCs. These receptor sequences come from a human donor with multiple sclerosis.

V usage is TRBV5-1 and J usage is TRBJ1-1, with 9 bases fitting TRBD1. V shed 7 bases, J shed 4 bases, and the junction held 5 bases outside the gene matches. The V gene's germline CDR1 is SGHRS and CDR2 YFSETQ. This CDR3 spans 13 amino acids. The CDR3 loop reads CASGGQGTTEAFF. The CDR3 nucleotides read TGCGCCAGCGGTGGACAGGGGACCACTGAAGCTTTCTTT.

V is TRBV2 and J is TRBJ2-7; perhaps TRBD1 as D (6 bases). Germline values: CDR1 SNHLY, CDR2 FYNNEI. V was pared by 6 bases and J by 0 bases, with 6 bases between. The CDR3 spans 12 residues. The CDR3 DNA is TGTGCCAGCAGGGACAGCTCCTACGAGCAGTACTTC. It codes for CASRDSSYEQYF.

The chain recombines TRBV20-1 with TRBJ2-7; TRBD2 is a possible D gene (6 bases). Looked up from germline, CDR1 is DFQATT and CDR2 is SNEGSKA (reference sequence). CDR3 length: 15 residues. V was trimmed by 2 bases and J by 2 bases, leaving 16 bases between them. This CDR3 is CSARKIAEGPYEQYF. The CDR3 DNA reads as TGCAGTGCTAGAAAGATAGCGGAGGGTCCCTACGAGCAGTACTTC.

The V and J genes are TRBV6-5 and TRBJ2-7, with D perhaps matching TRBD2 (5 bases). V gave up 5 bases and J gave up 7 bases, with 15 bases separating them. CDR3 length: 13 amino acids. CDR1 is MNHEY and CDR2 is SVGAGI in the germline V gene. CDR3 coding DNA: TGTGCCAGCAGTCAACCGGGGAGCGATGAGCAGTACTTC. Its protein product is CASSQPGSDEQYF.

V gene TRBV5-1 combines with J gene TRBJ2-7, with 7 nucleotides matching TRBD2. The V gene's germline CDR1 is SGHRS and CDR2 YFSETQ. The CDR3 is 15 amino acids. V gave up 0 bases and J gave up 1 base; unmatched junction bases: 4. CDR3 DNA: TGCGCCAGCAGCTTGGTGGCTAGCGGATCCTACGAGCAGTACTTC. Its protein product is CASSLVASGSYEQYF.

The chain uses TRBV30 and TRBJ2-1; 7 nucleotides align to TRBD2. After removal of 2 bases from V and 6 bases from J, the junction contained 7 bases not matched to a gene. CDR3 size: 14 residues. Germline CDR1 is GTSNPN and CDR2 is SVGIG (reference sequence). CDR3 DNA: TGTGCCTGGAGTTGGGGGGGAGAATCCAATGAGCAGTTCTTC. Its protein is CAWSWGGESNEQFF.

This clonotype has just one count. The rearrangement uses TRBV25-1 and TRBJ2-3, with TRBD2 as a possible D gene (6 bases). Trimming pared 7 bases from V and 8 bases from J, leaving 10 bases between. CDR3 length: 11 amino acids. CDR1 and CDR2 (germline): MGHDK, SYGVNS. This CDR3 is CASNTGGTQYF. CDR3 in DNA: TGTGCCAGCAATACCGGGGGTACGCAGTATTTT.

This clonotype was observed once. The chain employs TRBV7-9 and TRBJ1-1; unclear D gene. V lost 2 bases and J 3 bases, leaving 4 bases between the germline ends. The CDR3 runs to 12 residues. The V gene's germline CDR1 is SEHNR and CDR2 FQNEAQ (reference sequence). The CDR3 sequence is CASSLYDTEAFF. CDR3 nucleotides: TGTGCCAGCAGCTTATATGACACTGAAGCTTTCTTT.

The chain is built from TRBV29-1 and TRBJ1-2; tentative D call: TRBD1 (6 bases). Trimming cost V 2 bases and J 6 bases, with 19 bases left between them. CDR3 size: 15 residues. Per the germline V gene, CDR1 is SQVTM and CDR2 is ANQGSEA. CDR3 bases: TGCAGCGTTGAATTAAATGGGGGGCGCGGGGATGGCTACACCTTC. It translates to CSVELNGGRGDGYTF.

The V and J genes are TRBV7-6 and TRBJ1-2; 8 bases match TRBD1. Per the germline V gene, CDR1 is SGHVS and CDR2 is FNYEAQ. CDR3 length: 15 amino acids. J was trimmed by 6 bases and V by 5 bases; bases with no gene match: 11. As DNA, the CDR3 is TGTGCCAGCAGCCCCGAACAGGGGGGAATGAATGGCTACACCTTC. Translating it yields CASSPEQGGMNGYTF.

V gene TRBV15 combines with J gene TRBJ2-1; no firm D call. This CDR3 comprises 14 residues. With 1 base removed from V and 8 bases from J, the gap between germline ends came to 12 bases. Per germline, CDR1 LNHNV and CDR2 YYDKDF (reference sequence). The CDR3 coding sequence is TGTGCCACCAGCAGAGTGGCGGCTTCCGATGAGCAGTTCTTC. Protein product: CATSRVAASDEQFF.

The CDR3 is CASNPPGPFGAVIDGYTF. Written as DNA, the CDR3 is TGTGCCAGCAACCCGCCGGGGCCCTTTGGGGCCGTTATTGATGGCTACACCTTC. The V and J genes are TRBV7-9 and TRBJ1-2; D might be TRBD1 (5 bases). CDR3 length: 18 amino acids. Per germline, CDR1 SEHNR and CDR2 FQNEAQ (reference sequence). V gave up 7 bases and J gave up 6 bases, with 30 bases separating them.

The chain carries TRBV5-1 and TRBJ2-2; 12 bases are shared with TRBD2. J gave up 2 bases and V 4 bases, and 6 bases lay outside the gene matches. The length of the CDR3 is 17 residues. CDR1 is SGHRS and CDR2 is YFSETQ in the germline V gene. Here the CDR3 reads CASSPPSGGANTGELFF. Written as DNA, the CDR3 is TGCGCCAGCAGCCCTCCTAGCGGGGGGGCAAACACCGGGGAGCTGTTTTTT.

A single count supports this clonotype. This chain uses TRBV11-2 with TRBJ2-1; 12 positions agree with TRBD2. The CDR3 has 16 amino acids. The trim removed 6 bases at V and 0 bases at J, leaving 3 bases unmatched. Germline assignment: CDR1 SGHAT and CDR2 FQNNGV. The CDR3 DNA reads TGTGCCAGCAGTCGGACTAGCGGGGACTCCTACAATGAGCAGTTCTTC. It translates to CASSRTSGDSYNEQFF.

The chain uses TRBV19 and TRBJ2-3; 8 nucleotides agree with TRBD2. V trimming: 3 bases; J trimming: 4 bases; junction bases outside the gene matches: 6. The CDR3 extends over 15 amino acids. Germline lookup yields CDR1 LNHDA and CDR2 SQIVND (reference sequence). CDR3: CASSMEGLAPDTQYF. CDR3 coding DNA: TGTGCCAGTAGTATGGAAGGACTAGCCCCAGATACGCAGTATTTT.

This sequence joins TRBV19 and TRBJ2-7; 7 bases are a match to TRBD2. The V segment lost 1 base and the J segment 0 bases; nucleotides outside the gene matches: 0. Per the germline V gene, CDR1 is LNHDA and CDR2 is SQIVND (reference sequence). The CDR3 has 14 amino acids. Here the CDR3 DNA reads TGTGCCAGTAGTATAGGCGGGAGCTCCTACGAGCAGTACTTC. It specifies CASSIGGSSYEQYF.